Reported below is one T cell receptor beta chain. Its antigen is still unknown. These data belong to a study of T cell responses to AZD1222 COVID-19 vaccine. Study outcomes and limitations: Of the AZD1222 recipients, only five or six were seropositive at baseline. Along spike, vaccine-associated CD4 TCRs were found throughout, with dominance at 160-218 and 743-854.

Data came from immunoSEQ multiplex PCR; TCRdb stores just in-frame clones and leaves some out. The table has about 140,000 clones, approximately 92% seen once. CDR1 WNHNN and CDR2 SYGVQD come from the germline V gene (reference sequence). The CDR3 extends over 16 amino acids. With 5 bases clipped from V and 10 bases from J, the junction kept 14 bases outside the gene matches. The input for sequencing was peripheral blood, taken on day 0 of AZD1222 vaccination. The genes are TRBV10-1 and TRBJ2-1; 10 bases fit TRBD2. This TCR was sampled from an adult in good health. The CDR3 spells CASSLTSGIPDGEQFF. CDR3 nucleotide sequence: TGCGCCAGCAGTCTCACTAGCGGGATTCCGGATGGGGAGCAGTTCTTC.